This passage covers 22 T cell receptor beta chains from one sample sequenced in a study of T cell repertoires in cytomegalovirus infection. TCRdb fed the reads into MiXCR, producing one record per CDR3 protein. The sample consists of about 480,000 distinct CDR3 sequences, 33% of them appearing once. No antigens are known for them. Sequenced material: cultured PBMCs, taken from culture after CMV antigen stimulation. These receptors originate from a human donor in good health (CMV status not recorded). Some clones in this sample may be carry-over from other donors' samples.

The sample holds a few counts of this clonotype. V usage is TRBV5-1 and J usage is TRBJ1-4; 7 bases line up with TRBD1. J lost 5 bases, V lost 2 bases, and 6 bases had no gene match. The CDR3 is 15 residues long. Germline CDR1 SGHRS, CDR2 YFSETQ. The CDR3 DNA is TGCGCCAGCAGCTTACGTGGGACAGAAAATGAAAAACTGTTTTTT. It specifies CASSLRGTENEKLFF.

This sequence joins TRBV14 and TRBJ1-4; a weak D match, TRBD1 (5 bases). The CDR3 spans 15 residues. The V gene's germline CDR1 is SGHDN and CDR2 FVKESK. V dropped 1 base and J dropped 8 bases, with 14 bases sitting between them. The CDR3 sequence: CASSQAGLTVEKLFF. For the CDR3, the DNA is TGTGCCAGCAGCCAAGCGGGACTAACTGTGGAAAAACTGTTTTTT.

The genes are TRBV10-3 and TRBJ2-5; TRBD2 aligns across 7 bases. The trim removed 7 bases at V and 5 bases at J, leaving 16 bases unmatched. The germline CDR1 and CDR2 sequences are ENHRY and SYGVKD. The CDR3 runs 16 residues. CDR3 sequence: CAIKEGLAGGRETQYF. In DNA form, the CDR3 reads TGTGCCATCAAGGAGGGGTTAGCGGGCGGCCGGGAGACCCAGTACTTC.

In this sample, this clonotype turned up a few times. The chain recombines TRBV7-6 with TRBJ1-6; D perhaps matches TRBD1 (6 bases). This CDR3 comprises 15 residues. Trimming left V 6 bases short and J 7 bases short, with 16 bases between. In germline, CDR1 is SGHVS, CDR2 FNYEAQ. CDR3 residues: CASRNLQGPNSPLHF. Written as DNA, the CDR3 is TGTGCCAGCAGGAATTTACAGGGACCAAATTCACCCCTCCACTTT.

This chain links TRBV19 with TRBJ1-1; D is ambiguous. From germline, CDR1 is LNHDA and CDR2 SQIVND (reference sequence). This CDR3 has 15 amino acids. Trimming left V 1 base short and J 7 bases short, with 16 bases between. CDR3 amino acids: CASSIVGKYESEAFF. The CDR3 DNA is TGTGCCAGTAGTATAGTGGGGAAATACGAGAGTGAAGCTTTCTTT.

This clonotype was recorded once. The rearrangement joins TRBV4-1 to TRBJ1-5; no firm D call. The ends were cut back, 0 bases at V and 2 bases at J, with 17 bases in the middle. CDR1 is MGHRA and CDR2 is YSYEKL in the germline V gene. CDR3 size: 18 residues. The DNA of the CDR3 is TGCGCCAGCAGCCAAGAATCCCAGGCGGGATTTGGCAATCAGCCCCAGCATTTT. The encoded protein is CASSQESQAGFGNQPQHF.

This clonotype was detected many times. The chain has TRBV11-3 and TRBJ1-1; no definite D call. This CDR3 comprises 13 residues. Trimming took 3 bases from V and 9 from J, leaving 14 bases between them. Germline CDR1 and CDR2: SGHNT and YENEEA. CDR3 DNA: TGTGCCAGCAGCTTTCTTCCAGGTCAACAAGCTTTCTTT. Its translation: CASSFLPGQQAFF.

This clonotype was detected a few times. Here the CDR3 reads CASSLGLAGDADTQYF. DNA of the CDR3: TGCGCCAGCAGCCTCGGACTAGCGGGAGATGCAGATACGCAGTATTTT. The V and J genes are TRBV4-1 and TRBJ2-3, with 13 bases aligning to TRBD2. The CDR3 length is 16 residues. Per germline, CDR1 MGHRA and CDR2 YSYEKL. V lost 4 bases and J lost 4; bases outside the gene matches: 5.

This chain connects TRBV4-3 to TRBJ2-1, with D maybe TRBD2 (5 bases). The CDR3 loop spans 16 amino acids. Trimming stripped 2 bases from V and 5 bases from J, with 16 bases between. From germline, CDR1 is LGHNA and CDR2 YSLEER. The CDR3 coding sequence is TGCGCCAGCAGCCAAAGGGCAGTTAGCGAGGACAATGAGCAGTTCTTC. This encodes CASSQRAVSEDNEQFF.

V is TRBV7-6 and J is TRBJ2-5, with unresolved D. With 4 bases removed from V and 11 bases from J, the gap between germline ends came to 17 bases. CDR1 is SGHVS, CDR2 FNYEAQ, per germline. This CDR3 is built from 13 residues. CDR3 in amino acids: CASSYGRVLEQYF. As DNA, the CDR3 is TGTGCCAGCAGCTACGGTCGGGTTCTAGAGCAGTACTTC.

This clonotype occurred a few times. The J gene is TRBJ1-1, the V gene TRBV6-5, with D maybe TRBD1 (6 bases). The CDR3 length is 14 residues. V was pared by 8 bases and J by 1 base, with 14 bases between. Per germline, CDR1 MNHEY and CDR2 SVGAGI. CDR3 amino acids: CASGLQGANTEAFF. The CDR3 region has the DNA TGTGCCAGCGGATTACAGGGAGCGAACACTGAAGCTTTCTTT.

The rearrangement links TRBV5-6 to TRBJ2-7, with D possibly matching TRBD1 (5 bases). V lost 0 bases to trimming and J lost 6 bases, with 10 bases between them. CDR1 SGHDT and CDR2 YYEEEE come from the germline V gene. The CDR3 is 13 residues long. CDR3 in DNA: TGTGCCAGCAGCTTGGACTCAGGGTTCGAGCAGTACTTC. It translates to CASSLDSGFEQYF.

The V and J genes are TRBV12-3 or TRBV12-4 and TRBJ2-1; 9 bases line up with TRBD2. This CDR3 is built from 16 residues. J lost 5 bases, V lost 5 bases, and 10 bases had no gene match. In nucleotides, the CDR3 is TGTGCCAGCAGTCCAGGGACTAGCAGACTGCACAATGAGCAGTTCTTC. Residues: CASSPGTSRLHNEQFF.

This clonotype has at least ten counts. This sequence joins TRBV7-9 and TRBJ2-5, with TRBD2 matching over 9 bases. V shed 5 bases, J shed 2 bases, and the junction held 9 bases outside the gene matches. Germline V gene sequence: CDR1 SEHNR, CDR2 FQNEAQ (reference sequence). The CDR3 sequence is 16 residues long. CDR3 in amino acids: CASSRTTSGIQETQYF. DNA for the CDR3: TGTGCCAGCAGCCGGACGACTAGCGGCATACAAGAGACCCAGTACTTC. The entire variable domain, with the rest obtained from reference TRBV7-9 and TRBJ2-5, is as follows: DTGVSQNPRHKITKRGQNVTFRCDPISEHNRLYWYRQTLGQGPEFLTYFQNEAQLEKSRLLSDRFSAERPKGSFSTLEIQRTEQGDSAMYLCASSRTTSGIQETQYFGPGTRLLVL.

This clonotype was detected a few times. The CDR3 here is CASSVAGSSSYNEQFF. The DNA for the CDR3 is TGTGCCAGCAGCGTAGCCGGGTCTAGCTCCTACAATGAGCAGTTCTTC. The V and J genes are TRBV9 and TRBJ2-1; no clear D. Trimming stripped 0 bases from V and 0 bases from J, with 10 bases between. Germline loops: CDR1 SGDLS, CDR2 YYNGEE. This CDR3 is 16 amino acids long.

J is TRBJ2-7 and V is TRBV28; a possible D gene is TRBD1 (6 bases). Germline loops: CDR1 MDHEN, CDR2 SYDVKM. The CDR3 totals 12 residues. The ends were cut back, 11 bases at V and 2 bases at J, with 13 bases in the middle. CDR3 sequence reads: CAAGGQAYEQYF. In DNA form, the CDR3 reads TGTGCCGCTGGGGGACAAGCCTACGAGCAGTACTTC.

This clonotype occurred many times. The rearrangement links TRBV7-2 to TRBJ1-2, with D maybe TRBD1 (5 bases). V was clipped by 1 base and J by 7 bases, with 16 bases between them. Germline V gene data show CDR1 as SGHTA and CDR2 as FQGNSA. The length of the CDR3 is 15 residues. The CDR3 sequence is CASSLEGLGAGGYTF. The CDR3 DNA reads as TGTGCCAGCAGCTTAGAGGGACTGGGCGCCGGTGGCTACACCTTC.

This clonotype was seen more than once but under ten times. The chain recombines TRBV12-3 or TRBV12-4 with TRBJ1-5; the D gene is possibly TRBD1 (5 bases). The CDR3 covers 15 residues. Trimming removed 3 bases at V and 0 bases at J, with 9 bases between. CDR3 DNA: TGTGCCAGCAGTTTCTCAGGGACTAGCAATCAGCCCCAGCATTTT. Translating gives CASSFSGTSNQPQHF.

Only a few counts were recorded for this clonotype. The CDR3 nucleotides are TGTGCCAGTAGCTTGAGCAACACTGAAGCTTTCTTT. It encodes CASSLSNTEAFF. The chain recombines TRBV19 with TRBJ1-1; D is ambiguous. V shed 6 bases and J shed 2 bases, with 7 bases lying between them. The CDR3 has 12 amino acids. Germline CDR1 and CDR2: LNHDA and SQIVND (reference sequence).

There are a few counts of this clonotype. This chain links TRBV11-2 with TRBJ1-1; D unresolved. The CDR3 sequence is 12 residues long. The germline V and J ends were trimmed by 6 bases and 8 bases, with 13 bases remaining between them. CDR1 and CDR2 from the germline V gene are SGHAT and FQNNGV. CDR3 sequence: CASSYNSLEAFF. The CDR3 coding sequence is TGTGCCAGCAGTTATAACAGCTTAGAAGCTTTCTTT.

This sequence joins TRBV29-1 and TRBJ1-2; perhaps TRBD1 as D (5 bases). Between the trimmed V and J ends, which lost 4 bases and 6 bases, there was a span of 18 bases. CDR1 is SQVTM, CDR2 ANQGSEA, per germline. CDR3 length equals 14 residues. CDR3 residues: CSVAARGFRDGYTF. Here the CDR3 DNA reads TGCAGCGTTGCCGCCCGGGGCTTTCGTGATGGCTACACCTTC.

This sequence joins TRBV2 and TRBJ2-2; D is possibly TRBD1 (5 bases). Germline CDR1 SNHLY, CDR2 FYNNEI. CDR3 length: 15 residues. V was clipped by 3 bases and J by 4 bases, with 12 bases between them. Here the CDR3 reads CASSEVQGSTGELFF. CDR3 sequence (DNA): TGTGCCAGCAGTGAGGTCCAGGGATCCACCGGGGAGCTGTTTTTT.